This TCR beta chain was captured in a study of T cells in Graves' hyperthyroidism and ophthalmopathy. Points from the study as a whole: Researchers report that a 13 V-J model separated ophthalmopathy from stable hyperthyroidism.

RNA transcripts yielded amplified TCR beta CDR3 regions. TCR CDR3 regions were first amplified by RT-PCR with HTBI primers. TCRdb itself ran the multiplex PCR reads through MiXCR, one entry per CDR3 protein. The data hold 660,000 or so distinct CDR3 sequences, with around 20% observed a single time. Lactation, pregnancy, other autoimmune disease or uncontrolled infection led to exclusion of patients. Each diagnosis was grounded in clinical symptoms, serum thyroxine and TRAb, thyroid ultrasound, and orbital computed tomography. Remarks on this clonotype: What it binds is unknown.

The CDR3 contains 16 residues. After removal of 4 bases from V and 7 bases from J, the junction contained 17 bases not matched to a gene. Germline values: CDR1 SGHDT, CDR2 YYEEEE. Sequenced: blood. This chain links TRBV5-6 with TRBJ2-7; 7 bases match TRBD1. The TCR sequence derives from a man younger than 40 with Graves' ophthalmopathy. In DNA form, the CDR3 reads TGTGCCAGCAGCATTCGGCTTGGGAAGGGGGCCGATGAGCAGTACTTC. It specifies CASSIRLGKGADEQYF.